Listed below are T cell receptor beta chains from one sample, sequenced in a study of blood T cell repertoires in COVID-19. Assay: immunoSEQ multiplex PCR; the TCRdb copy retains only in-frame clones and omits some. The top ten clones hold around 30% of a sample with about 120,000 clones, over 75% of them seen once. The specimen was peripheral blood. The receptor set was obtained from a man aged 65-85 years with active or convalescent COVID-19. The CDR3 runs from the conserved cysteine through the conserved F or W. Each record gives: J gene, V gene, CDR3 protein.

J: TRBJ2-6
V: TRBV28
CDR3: CASSQRVRTGGANVLTF

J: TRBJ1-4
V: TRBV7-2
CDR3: CASSRDRGSATNEKLFF

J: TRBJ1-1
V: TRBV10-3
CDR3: CAISDSGGTEAFF

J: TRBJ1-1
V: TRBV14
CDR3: CASSLQGITEAFF

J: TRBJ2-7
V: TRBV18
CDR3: CASSPGQETYEQYF

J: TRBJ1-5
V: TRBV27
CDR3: CASSLSGSNQPQHF

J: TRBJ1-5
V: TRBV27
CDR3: CASSSTGELNQPQHF

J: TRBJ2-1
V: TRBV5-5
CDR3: CASSLAFDNEQFF

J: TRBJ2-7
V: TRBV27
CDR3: CASSPLAGFSYEQYF

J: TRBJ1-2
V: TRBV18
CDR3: CASSPLTGGADGYTF

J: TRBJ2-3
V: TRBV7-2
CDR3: CASSPRGTRTDTQYF

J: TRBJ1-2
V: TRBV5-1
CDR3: CASSSGQGANYGYTF

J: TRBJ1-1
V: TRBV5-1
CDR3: CASSPQPVNTEAFF

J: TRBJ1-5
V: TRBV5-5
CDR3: CASSLETGEGQPQHF

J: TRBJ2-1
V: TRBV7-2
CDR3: CASSLVGRGSEQFF

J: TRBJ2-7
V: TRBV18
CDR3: CASSVEANMEQYF

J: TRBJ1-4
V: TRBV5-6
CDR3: CASSWGLQGANEKLFF

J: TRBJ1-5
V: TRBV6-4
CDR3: CASSQGPYQPQHF

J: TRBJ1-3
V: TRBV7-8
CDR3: CASSVGTDSGNTIYF

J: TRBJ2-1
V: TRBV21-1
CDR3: CASPLLTSHEQFF

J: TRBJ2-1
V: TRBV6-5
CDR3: CASSYSSFPYNEQFF

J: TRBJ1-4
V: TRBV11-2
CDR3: CASSLRPSGEEKLFF

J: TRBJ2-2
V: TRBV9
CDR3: CASSPREGAPTGELFF

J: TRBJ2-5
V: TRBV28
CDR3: CASRTDPQETQYF

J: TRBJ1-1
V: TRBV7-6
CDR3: CASSLVQGGNTEAFF

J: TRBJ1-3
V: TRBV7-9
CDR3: CASSSIATGTSGNTIYF

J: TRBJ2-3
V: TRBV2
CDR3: CASSSEGTSTDTQYF

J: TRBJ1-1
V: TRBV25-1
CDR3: CASSKGQGTEAFF

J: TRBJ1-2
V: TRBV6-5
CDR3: CASSTDGIMGYGYTF

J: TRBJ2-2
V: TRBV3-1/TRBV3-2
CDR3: CASSHSDTGELFF

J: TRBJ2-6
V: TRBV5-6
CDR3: CASSLRGMGANVLTF

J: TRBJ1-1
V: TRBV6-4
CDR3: CASSELGQLNTEAFF

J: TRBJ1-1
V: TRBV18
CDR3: CASSPKTKQWTEAFF

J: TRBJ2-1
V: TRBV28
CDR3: CASSYGGKTHNEQFF

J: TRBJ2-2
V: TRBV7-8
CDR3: CASSPGTSGSTGELFF

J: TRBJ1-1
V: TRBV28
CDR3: CASSLTRQGRDTEAFF

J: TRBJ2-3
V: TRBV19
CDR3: CASSAQGNTQYF

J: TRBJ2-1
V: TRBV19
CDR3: CASIADRGGYNEQFF

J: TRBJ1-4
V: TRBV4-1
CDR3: CASSLGDREGEKLFF

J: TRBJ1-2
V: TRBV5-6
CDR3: CASSGDRGNYGYTF

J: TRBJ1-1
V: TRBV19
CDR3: CASSLGQANTEAFF

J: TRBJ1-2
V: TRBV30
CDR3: CAWGRDRARYGYTF

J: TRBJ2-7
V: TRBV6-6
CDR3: CASSPDRAYEQYF

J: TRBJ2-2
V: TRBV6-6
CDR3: CASLQGNTGELFF

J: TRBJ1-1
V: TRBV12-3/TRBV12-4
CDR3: CASSMAGNTEAFF

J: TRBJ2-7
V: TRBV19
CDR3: CASSPNYRDRDYEQYF

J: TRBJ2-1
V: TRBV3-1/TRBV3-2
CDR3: CASSQLGPSGRTYNEQFF

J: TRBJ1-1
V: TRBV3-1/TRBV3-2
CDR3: CASSQVGGDTEAFF

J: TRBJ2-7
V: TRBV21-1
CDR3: CASTPGQSVDYEQYF

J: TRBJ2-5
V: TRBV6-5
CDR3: CATEDRGDGETQYF

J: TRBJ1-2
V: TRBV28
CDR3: CASSYGTGGYGYTF

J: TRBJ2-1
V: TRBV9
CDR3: CASSADLGARVEQFF

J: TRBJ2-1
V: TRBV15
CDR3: CATSRDRGAWGPYNEQFF

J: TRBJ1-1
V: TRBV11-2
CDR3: CASSLNRGDSNTEAFF